This T cell receptor (beta chain) was observed in a study of fetal regulatory T cell absence and autoimmunity. Study overall: Without clinical diabetes, IPEX patients showed exocrine pancreas autoimmunity.

As regards this clone: Its antigen is not identified.

The assay was immunoSEQ multiplex PCR, and TCRdb's table has in-frame clones only and misses some. The top ten hold roughly 2% of the sample, which has 85,000 to 100,000 clones, about three quarters seen once. Germline V CDR1 and CDR2: PRHDT, FYEKMQ (reference sequence). V lost 1 base to trimming and J lost 0 bases, with 2 bases between them. This CDR3 has 13 residues. Study observations and caveats: Broadly similar TRB gene family usage was seen in pancreas and cord blood. In IPEX, the enrichment was taken to support antigen-driven autoimmunity before birth. Some top pancreas TCR clones were over 100-fold enriched versus cord blood.

The sequenced sample was pancreas tissue. This TCR derives from a male donor with IPEX syndrome. V and J are TRBV13 and TRBJ2-3; D unclear. DNA of the CDR3: TGTGCCAGCAGCTTAGCCAGCACAGATACGCAGTATTTT. It specifies CASSLASTDTQYF.